This record covers a single T cell receptor (beta chain). This sample was included in a study of shared clonotypes between healthy human individuals. Study-wide context: Plates per donor: three CD4 naive, three CD4 memory, two CD8 naive, one CD8 memory.

Germline-derived CDR1 and CDR2 are SGHRS and YFSETQ. CDR3 length: 14 amino acids. With 0 bases removed from V and 3 bases from J, the gap between germline ends came to 7 bases. Only in-frame clones appear in the TCRdb table, and some are missing; sequencing was by immunoSEQ multiplex PCR. The sample gives 1.5 million to 1.9 million clones, 95% to 99% of which show up once; roughly 0.4% is in the top ten. The origin of this receptor is a man younger than 40 in good health. The chain carries TRBV5-1 and TRBJ2-1; a weak D match, TRBD1 (6 bases). The source material was naive CD4+ T cells sorted from blood. Subset here: CD45RA+ positively selected. The CDR3 sequence is CASSLEDSYNEQFF. Here the CDR3 DNA reads TGCGCCAGCAGCTTGGAGGACAGCTACAATGAGCAGTTCTTC.